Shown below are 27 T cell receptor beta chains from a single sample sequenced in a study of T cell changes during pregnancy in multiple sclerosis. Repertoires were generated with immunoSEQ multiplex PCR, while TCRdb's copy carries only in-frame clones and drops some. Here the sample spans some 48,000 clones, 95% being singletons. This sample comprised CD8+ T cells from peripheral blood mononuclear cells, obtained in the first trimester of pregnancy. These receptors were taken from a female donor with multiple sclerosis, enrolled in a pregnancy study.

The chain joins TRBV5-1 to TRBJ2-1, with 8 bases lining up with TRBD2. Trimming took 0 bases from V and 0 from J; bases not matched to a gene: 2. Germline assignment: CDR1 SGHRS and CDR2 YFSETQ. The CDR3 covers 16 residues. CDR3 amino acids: CASSLGLAISYNEQFF. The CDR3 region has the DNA TGCGCCAGCAGCTTGGGACTAGCGATCTCCTACAATGAGCAGTTCTTC. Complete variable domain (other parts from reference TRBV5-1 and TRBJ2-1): KAGVTQTPRYLIKTRGQQVTLSCSPISGHRSVSWYQQTPGQGLQFLFEYFSETQRNKGNFPGRFSGRQFSNSRSEMNVSTLELGDSALYLCASSLGLAISYNEQFFGPGTRLTVL.

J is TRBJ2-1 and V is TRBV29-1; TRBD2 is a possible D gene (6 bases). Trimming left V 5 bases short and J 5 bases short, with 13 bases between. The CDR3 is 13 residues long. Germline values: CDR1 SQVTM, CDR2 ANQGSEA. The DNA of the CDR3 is TGCAGCGTTATAACGGGAGACGACAATGAGCAGTTCTTC. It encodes CSVITGDDNEQFF.

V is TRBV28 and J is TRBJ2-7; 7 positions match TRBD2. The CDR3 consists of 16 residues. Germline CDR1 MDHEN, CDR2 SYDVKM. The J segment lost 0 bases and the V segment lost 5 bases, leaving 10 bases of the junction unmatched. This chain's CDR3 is CASSSSSGQSSYEQYF. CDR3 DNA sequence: TGTGCCAGCAGTAGCTCTAGCGGCCAAAGCTCCTACGAGCAGTACTTC.

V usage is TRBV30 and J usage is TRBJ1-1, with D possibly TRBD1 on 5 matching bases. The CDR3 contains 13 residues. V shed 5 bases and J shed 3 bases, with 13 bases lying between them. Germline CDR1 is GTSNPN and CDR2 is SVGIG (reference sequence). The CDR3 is CAWGGDRYTEAFF. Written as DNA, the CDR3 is TGTGCCTGGGGGGGGGATCGGTACACTGAAGCTTTCTTT.

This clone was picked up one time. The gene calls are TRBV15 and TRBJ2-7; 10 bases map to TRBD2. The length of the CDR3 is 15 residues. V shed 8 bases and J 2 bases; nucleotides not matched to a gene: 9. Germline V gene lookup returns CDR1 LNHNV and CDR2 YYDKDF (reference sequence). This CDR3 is CATAEGSGRAYEQYF. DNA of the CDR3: TGTGCCACCGCCGAGGGGAGCGGGAGGGCCTACGAGCAGTACTTC. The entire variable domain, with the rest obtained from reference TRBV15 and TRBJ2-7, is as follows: DAMVIQNPRYQVTQFGKPVTLSCSQTLNHNVMYWYQQKSSQAPKLLFHYYDKDFNNEADTPDNFQSRRPNTSFCFLDIRSPGLGDTAMYLCATAEGSGRAYEQYFGPGTRLTVT.

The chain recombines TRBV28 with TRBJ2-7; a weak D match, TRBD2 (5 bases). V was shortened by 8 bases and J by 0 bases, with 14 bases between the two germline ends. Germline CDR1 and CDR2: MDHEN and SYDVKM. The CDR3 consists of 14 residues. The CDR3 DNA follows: TGTGCCAGCTCCGTCGGGGAAAGCTCCTACGAGCAGTACTTC. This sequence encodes CASSVGESSYEQYF.

The CDR3 loop is CASSGDSVSYEQYF. The CDR3 coding sequence is TGTGCCAGCAGTGGGGACTCCGTCTCCTACGAGCAGTACTTC. The chain couples TRBV2 to TRBJ2-7; weak D call: TRBD2 (6 bases). Trimming left V 4 bases short and J 0 bases short, with 10 bases between. The length of the CDR3 is 14 residues. CDR1 SNHLY and CDR2 FYNNEI come from the germline V gene.

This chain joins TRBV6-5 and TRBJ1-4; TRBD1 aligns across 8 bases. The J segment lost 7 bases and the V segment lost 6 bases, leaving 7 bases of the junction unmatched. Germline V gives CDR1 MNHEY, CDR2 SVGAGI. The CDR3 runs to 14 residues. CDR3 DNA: TGTGCCAGCAGCCGAGGGACAGGATTTGAAAAACTGTTTTTT. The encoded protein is CASSRGTGFEKLFF.

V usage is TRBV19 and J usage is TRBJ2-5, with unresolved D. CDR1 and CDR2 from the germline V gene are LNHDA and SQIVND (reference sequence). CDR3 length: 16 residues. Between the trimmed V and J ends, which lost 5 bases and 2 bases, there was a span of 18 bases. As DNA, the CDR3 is TGTGCCAGTAGTTTCCTCGGTGGCGCGGTGCAAGAGACCCAGTACTTC. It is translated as CASSFLGGAVQETQYF.

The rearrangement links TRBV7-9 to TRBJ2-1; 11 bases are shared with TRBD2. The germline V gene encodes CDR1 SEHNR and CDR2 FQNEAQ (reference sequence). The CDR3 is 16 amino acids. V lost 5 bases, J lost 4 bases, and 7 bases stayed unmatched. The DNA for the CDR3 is TGTGCCAGCAGCCCTCCTAGCGGGAGGTCGTACAATGAGCAGTTCTTC. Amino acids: CASSPPSGRSYNEQFF.

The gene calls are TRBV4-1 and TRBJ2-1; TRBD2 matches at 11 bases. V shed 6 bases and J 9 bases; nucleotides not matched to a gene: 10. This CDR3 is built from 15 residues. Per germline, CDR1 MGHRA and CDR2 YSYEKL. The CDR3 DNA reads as TGCGCCAGCAGGCATACTAGCGGGAGTAGGAGTGAGCAGTTCTTC. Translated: CASRHTSGSRSEQFF.

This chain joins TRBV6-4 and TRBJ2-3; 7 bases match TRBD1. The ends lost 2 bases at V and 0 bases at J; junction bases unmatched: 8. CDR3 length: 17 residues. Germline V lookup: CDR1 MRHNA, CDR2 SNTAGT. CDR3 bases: TGTGCCAGCAGTGACACAGGGGTTTTCTCTAGCACAGATACGCAGTATTTT. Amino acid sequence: CASSDTGVFSSTDTQYF.

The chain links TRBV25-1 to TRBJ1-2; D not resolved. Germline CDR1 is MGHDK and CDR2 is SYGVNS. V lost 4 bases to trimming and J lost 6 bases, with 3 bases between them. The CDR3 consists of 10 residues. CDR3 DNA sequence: TGTGCCAGCAGTGGTAATGGCTACACCTTC. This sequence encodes CASSGNGYTF.

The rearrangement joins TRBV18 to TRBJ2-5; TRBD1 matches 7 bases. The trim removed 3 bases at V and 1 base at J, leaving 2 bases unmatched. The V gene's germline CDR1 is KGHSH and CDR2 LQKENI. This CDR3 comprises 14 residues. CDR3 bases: TGTGCCAGCTCACCTGGGACAGCCCAAGAGACCCAGTACTTC. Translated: CASSPGTAQETQYF.

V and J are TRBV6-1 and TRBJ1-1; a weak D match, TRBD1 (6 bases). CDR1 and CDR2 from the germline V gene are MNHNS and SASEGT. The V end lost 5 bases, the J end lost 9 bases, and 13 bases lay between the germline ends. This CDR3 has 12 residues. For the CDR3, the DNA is TGTGCCAGCAGTTTTGGGACATTACAAGCTTTCTTT. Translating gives CASSFGTLQAFF.

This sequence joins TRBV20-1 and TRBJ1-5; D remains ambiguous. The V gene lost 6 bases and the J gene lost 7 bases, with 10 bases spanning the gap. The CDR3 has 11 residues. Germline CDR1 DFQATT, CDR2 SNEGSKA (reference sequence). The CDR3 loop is CSARSGQPQHF. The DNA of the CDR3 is TGCAGTGCCAGGTCGGGACAGCCCCAGCATTTT.

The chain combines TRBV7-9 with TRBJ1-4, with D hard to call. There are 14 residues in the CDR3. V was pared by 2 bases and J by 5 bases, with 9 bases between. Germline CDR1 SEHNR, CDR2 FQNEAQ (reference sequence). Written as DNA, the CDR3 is TGTGCCAGCAGCTTATTGGGCAGGAATGAAAAACTGTTTTTT. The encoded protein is CASSLLGRNEKLFF.

The DNA of the CDR3 is TGTGCCAGCTCACCACCAAGCGGGAGTCTCTACAATGAGCAGTTCTTC. This codes for CASSPPSGSLYNEQFF. The chain links TRBV18 to TRBJ2-1, with 8 bases matching TRBD2. Germline V gene data show CDR1 as KGHSH and CDR2 as LQKENI. V was pared by 0 bases and J by 3 bases, with 4 bases of the junction left unmatched. The CDR3 length is 16 residues.

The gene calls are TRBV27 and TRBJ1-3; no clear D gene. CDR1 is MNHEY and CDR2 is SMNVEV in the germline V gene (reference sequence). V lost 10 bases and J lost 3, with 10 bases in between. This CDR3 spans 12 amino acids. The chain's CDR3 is CATSPGGNTIYF. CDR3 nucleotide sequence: TGTGCCACCAGCCCGGGTGGAAACACCATATATTTT.

CDR3 coding DNA: TGTGCCAGCAGTTGGGGACAGGGGAATTCCTACGAGCAGTACTTC. Residues: CASSWGQGNSYEQYF. The chain has TRBV28 and TRBJ2-7; 10 bases fit TRBD1. V lost 4 bases and J lost 1; bases outside the gene matches: 4. This CDR3 contains 15 residues. Per germline, CDR1 MDHEN and CDR2 SYDVKM.

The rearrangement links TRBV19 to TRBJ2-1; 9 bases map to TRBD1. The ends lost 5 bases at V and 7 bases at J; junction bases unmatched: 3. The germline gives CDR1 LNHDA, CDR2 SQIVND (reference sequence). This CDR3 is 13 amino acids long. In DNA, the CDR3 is TGTGCCAGTAGTTTACAGGGGGCGAATGAGCAGTTCTTC. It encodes CASSLQGANEQFF. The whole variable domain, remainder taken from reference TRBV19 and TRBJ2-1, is DGGITQSPKYLFRKEGQNVTLSCEQNLNHDAMYWYRQDPGQGLRLIYYSQIVNDFQKGDIAEGYSVSREKKESFPLTVTSAQKNPTAFYLCASSLQGANEQFFGPGTRLTVL.

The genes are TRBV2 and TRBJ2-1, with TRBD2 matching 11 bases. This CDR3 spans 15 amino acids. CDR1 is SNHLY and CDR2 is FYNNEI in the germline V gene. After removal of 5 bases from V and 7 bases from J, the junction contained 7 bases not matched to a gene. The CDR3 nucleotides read TGTGCCAGCAGTCAACTAGCGGGAGCGGTTAATGAGCAGTTCTTC. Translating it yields CASSQLAGAVNEQFF.

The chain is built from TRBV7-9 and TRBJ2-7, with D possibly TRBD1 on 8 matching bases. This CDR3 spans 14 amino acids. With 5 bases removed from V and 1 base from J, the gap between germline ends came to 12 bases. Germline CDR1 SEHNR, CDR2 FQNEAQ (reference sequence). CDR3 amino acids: CASSGQGGSYEQYF. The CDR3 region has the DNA TGTGCCAGCAGCGGACAGGGAGGGTCCTACGAGCAGTACTTC.

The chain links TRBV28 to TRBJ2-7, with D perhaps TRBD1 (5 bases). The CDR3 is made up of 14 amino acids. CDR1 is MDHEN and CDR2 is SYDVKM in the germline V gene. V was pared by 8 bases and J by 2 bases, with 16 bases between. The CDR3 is CASRWGGSTYEQYF. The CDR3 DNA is TGTGCCAGCCGCTGGGGCGGTTCCACCTACGAGCAGTACTTC.

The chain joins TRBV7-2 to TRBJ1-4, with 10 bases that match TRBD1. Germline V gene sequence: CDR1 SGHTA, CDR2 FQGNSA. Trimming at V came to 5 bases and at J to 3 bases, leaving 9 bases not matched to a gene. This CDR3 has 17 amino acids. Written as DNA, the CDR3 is TGTGCCAGCAGCCTTCGACAGGGGGCAGGGGCTAATGAAAAACTGTTTTTT. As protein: CASSLRQGAGANEKLFF.

For the CDR3, the DNA is TGTGCCAGCAGCTTACTTCGGTGGGGGACTAGCCTCGATGAGCAGTTCTTC. This encodes CASSLLRWGTSLDEQFF. V usage is TRBV11-1 and J usage is TRBJ2-1; 9 nucleotides line up with TRBD2. There are 17 residues in the CDR3. Germline assignment: CDR1 SGHAT and CDR2 FQDESV (reference sequence). The V gene end was trimmed by 2 bases and the J gene end by 8 bases; junction bases not matched to a gene: 13.

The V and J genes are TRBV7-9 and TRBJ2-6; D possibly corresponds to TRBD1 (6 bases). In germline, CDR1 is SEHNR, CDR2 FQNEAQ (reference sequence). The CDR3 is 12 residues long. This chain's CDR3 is CKTGSGANVLTF. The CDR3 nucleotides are TGTAAGACAGGCTCTGGGGCCAACGTCCTGACTTTC.